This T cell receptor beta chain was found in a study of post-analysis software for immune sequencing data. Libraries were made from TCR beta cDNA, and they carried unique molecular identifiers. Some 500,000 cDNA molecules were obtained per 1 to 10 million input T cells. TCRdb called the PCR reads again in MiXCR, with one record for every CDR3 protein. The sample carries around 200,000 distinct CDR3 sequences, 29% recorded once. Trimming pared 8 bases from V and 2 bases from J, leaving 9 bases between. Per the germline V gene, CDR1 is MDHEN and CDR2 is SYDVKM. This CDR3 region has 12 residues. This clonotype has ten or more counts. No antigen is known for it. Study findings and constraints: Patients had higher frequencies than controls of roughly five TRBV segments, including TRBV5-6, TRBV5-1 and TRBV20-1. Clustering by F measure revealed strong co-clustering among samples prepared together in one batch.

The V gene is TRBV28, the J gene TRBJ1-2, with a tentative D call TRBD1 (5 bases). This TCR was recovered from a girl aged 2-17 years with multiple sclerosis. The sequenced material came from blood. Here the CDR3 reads CASAGENYGYTF. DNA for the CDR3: TGTGCCAGCGCGGGGGAAAACTATGGCTACACCTTC.